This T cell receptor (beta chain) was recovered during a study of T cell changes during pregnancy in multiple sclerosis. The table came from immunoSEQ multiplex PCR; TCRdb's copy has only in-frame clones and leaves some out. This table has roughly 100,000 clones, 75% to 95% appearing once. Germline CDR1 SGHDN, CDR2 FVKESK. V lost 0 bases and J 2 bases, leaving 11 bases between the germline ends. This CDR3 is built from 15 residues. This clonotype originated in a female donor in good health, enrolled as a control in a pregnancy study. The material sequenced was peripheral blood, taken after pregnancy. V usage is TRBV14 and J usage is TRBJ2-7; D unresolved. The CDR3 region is CASSQEVISAYEQYF. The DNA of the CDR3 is TGTGCCAGCAGCCAAGAGGTTATAAGCGCCTACGAGCAGTACTTC.